A selection of T cell receptor beta chains follows, all from one sample in a study of T-cell reconstitution after alpha-beta-depleted transplantation in children. From the PCR reads, TCRdb called clonotypes with MiXCR, one entry per CDR3 protein. The sample has a few hundred thousand distinct CDR3 sequences; approximately 23% are singletons. Here the sequenced sample was PBMCs, mostly from graft donor cells, taken 180 days after TCRalphabeta/CD19-depleted stem cell transplant. These receptors originate from a male patient between 10 and 17 years old who had a stem cell transplant for acute lymphoblastic leukemia, so the T cells may come from the graft donor. Each CDR3 is given with its conserved first and last residue. The D gene is left open where the match is weak. Expanded clones are given a class, and other clones once, few, many or no size at all.

V	J	size	D	CDR3	DNA
TRBV7-9	TRBJ2-1	-	-	CASSTGTLSYNEQFF	TGTGCCAGCAGCACCGGGACTCTCTCCTACAATGAGCAGTTCTTC
TRBV10-3	TRBJ1-1	-	-	CAIRSLNTEAFF	TGTGCCATCAGGTCCCTGAACACTGAAGCTTTCTTT
TRBV29-1	TRBJ2-7	few	TRBD2	CSVAGLAGGPAEQYF	TGCAGCGTTGCGGGACTAGCGGGAGGGCCGGCCGAGCAGTACTTC
TRBV7-9	TRBJ2-3	-	-	CASSLVGGNTDTQYF	TGTGCCAGCAGCTTAGTCGGCGGGAACACAGATACGCAGTATTTT
TRBV5-1	TRBJ2-7	few	-	CANSRHQGGSYEQYF	TGCGCTAACAGCAGACACCAGGGGGGCTCCTACGAGCAGTACTTC
TRBV20-1	TRBJ2-3	-	TRBD2	CSALTGTSGRAGDTQYF	TGCAGTGCGTTGACAGGGACAAGCGGGAGGGCCGGTGATACGCAGTATTTT
TRBV20-1	TRBJ2-3	-	-	CSARVTGYQEVADTQYF	TGCAGTGCTAGAGTAACGGGTTACCAAGAGGTCGCAGATACGCAGTATTTT
TRBV5-1	TRBJ2-7	many	-	CASSLSHYEQYF	TGCGCCAGCAGCTTGTCCCACTACGAGCAGTACTTC
TRBV13	TRBJ2-5	few	TRBD2	CASSLDGRAQKTQYF	TGTGCCAGCAGCTTAGACGGGAGGGCCCAGAAGACCCAGTACTTC
TRBV29-1	TRBJ1-1	-	TRBD1	CSVDGQGSRTEAFF	TGCAGCGTTGATGGACAGGGGAGTCGGACTGAAGCTTTCTTT
TRBV2	TRBJ2-4	-	-	CAGKGSKNIQYF	TGTGCCGGGAAGGGATCCAAAAACATTCAGTACTTC
TRBV7-9	TRBJ2-2	-	-	CASSLAGRDTGELFF	TGTGCCAGCAGCTTAGCGGGACGGGACACCGGGGAGCTGTTTTTT
TRBV5-5	TRBJ2-7	few	TRBD1	CASRLPGQGAYEQYF	TGTGCCAGCAGACTACCGGGACAGGGGGCCTACGAGCAGTACTTC